This TCR beta chain was documented in a study of shared clonotypes between healthy human individuals. Naive CD8 cells were CD45RO-negative, positively selected for CCR7, excluding terminally differentiated effector memory CD45RA+ cells. The CDR3 has 14 residues. The germline CDR1 and CDR2 sequences are SEHNR and FQNEAQ (reference sequence). Trimming removed 1 base from V and 3 bases from J, with 10 bases in between. This clone was seen just once. Profiling relied on immunoSEQ multiplex PCR, and the TCRdb table lists in-frame clones only, not all of them. The sample has 700,000 to 950,000 clones, roughly 96% seen once; the top ten hold about 0.21%.

This receptor was identified in a man aged 30 to 45 in good health. The sequenced material came from naive CD8+ T cells sorted from blood. This rearrangement joins TRBV7-9 to TRBJ2-7, with unresolved D. The CDR3 region has the DNA TGTGCCAGCAGCTTAGAGGAAGCTTACTACGAGCAGTACTTC. Its protein is CASSLEEAYYEQYF.